This TCR beta chain is from a study of blood T cell repertoires in COVID-19. About the study: COVID-19 samples, acute and convalescent, were from the United States, Italy and Spain.

Participants had their cohort set by participant-reported clinical history. Recovered Cohort 3 donors showed two negative PCRs, clearance, or symptom resolution. V was pared by 3 bases and J by 0 bases, with 15 bases between. Looked up from germline, CDR1 is KGHSH and CDR2 is LQKENI. The CDR3 extends over 18 amino acids. Data came from immunoSEQ multiplex PCR; TCRdb stores just in-frame clones and leaves some out. The sample carries about 370,000 clones, approximately 92% recorded once. Sequenced input: PBMCs or T cells enriched from blood (not recorded which). The chain couples TRBV18 to TRBJ2-6; maybe TRBD1 (5 bases). This TCR came from a man between 18 and 29 years old who had recovered from COVID-19. CDR3: CASSPQQAPSSGANVLTF. The CDR3 coding sequence is TGTGCCAGCTCACCCCAACAGGCCCCTAGCTCTGGGGCCAACGTCCTGACTTTC.